These 25 T cell receptor beta chains share one sample of origin, sequenced in a study of blood T cell repertoires in COVID-19 (dated by TCRdb to 2019 to 2021). The library relied on the immunoSEQ multiplex PCR assay. TCRdb took over this immuneACCESS table, retaining in-frame rearrangements with V and J assigned. Such tables are incomplete; in checked studies, under half of the missing clones stem from an unresolved V gene, and the remainder is unexplained. Counted in this sample were more than 50,000 clones; about 75% of them appeared once. The ten largest clones take up about 50% of the sample. Sequenced material: peripheral blood. These receptors were obtained from a woman older than 75 with acute or convalescent COVID-19.

V is TRBV30 and J is TRBJ1-1, with D maybe TRBD1 (5 bases). Germline CDR1 GTSNPN, CDR2 SVGIG (reference sequence). Between the trimmed V and J ends, which lost 8 bases and 1 base, there was a span of 11 bases. This CDR3 spans 12 amino acids. The CDR3 here is CAGRGGNTEAFF. The CDR3 bases are TGTGCCGGAAGGGGTGGGAACACTGAAGCTTTCTTT.

CDR3 protein: CASSLGVTVYNEQFF. The CDR3 nucleotides are TGTGCCAGCAGCTTAGGCGTTACGGTCTACAATGAGCAGTTCTTC. The genes are TRBV11-1 and TRBJ2-1; no clear D gene. Germline V gene lookup returns CDR1 SGHAT and CDR2 FQDESV (reference sequence). V was cut by 1 base and J by 3 bases, with 10 bases left in between. The CDR3 is 15 amino acids.

This sequence joins TRBV18 and TRBJ2-3, with TRBD2 matching 8 bases. The CDR3 sequence is 15 residues long. Looked up from germline, CDR1 is KGHSH and CDR2 is LQKENI. Losses at the gene ends were 2 bases for V and 2 bases for J; bases not matched to a gene: 3. DNA of the CDR3: TGTGCCAGCTCACCAACTAGCGGACACACAGATACGCAGTATTTT. Translation: CASSPTSGHTDTQYF.

This chain uses TRBV28 with TRBJ1-3, with D possibly matching TRBD1 (5 bases). Trimming pared 5 bases from V and 0 bases from J, leaving 11 bases between. The germline CDR1 and CDR2 sequences are MDHEN and SYDVKM. This CDR3 contains 15 residues. CDR3 region: CASSLVGVSGNTIYF. Written as DNA, the CDR3 is TGTGCCAGCAGTCTCGTAGGGGTCTCTGGAAACACCATATATTTT.

J is TRBJ1-4 and V is TRBV2, with D possibly being TRBD1 (5 bases). CDR3 length equals 14 residues. CDR1 is SNHLY, CDR2 FYNNEI, per germline. Deletions cut 5 bases from V and 3 bases from J, with 10 bases between. CDR3 DNA: TGTGCCAGCAGTCTGACAGCCCCTAATGAAAAACTGTTTTTT. Protein: CASSLTAPNEKLFF. Combining the CDR3 with reference TRBV2 and TRBJ1-4 gives the whole variable domain EPEVTQTPSHQVTQMGQEVILRCVPISNHLYFYWYRQILGQKVEFLVSFYNNEISEKSEIFDDQFSVERPDGSNFTLKIRSTKLEDSAMYFCASSLTAPNEKLFFGSGTQLSVL.

The chain uses TRBV11-1 and TRBJ2-2; weak D call: TRBD1 (5 bases). Trimming stripped 8 bases from V and 2 bases from J, with 15 bases between. Germline assignment: CDR1 SGHAT and CDR2 FQDESV (reference sequence). The CDR3 totals 15 residues. This CDR3 reads CASSPGRENTGELFF. The DNA for the CDR3 is TGTGCCAGCTCACCGGGCAGGGAAAACACCGGGGAGCTGTTTTTT.

CDR3 in amino acids: CATSAGDGYTF. As DNA, the CDR3 is TGTGCCACCAGTGCGGGGGACGGCTACACCTTC. The V and J genes are TRBV24-1 and TRBJ1-2; the D gene is possibly TRBD1 (5 bases). CDR3 length equals 11 residues. V lost 5 bases to trimming and J lost 8 bases, with 8 bases between them. Germline CDR1 KGHDR, CDR2 SFDVKD.

J is TRBJ1-1 and V is TRBV27, with D unclear. Deletions cut 3 bases from V and 2 bases from J, with 13 bases between. This CDR3 comprises 15 residues. The germline CDR1 and CDR2 sequences are MNHEY and SMNVEV (reference sequence). CDR3 loop: CASSFRSVLNTEAFF. In nucleotides, the CDR3 is TGTGCCAGCAGTTTTCGGTCTGTCCTAAACACTGAAGCTTTCTTT.

V and J are TRBV24-1 and TRBJ1-2; possible D gene TRBD1, 6 bases. V was shortened by 8 bases and J by 6 bases, with 12 bases between the two germline ends. Germline lookup yields CDR1 KGHDR and CDR2 SFDVKD. This CDR3 has 12 amino acids. The CDR3 here is CATTQGPDGYTF. For the CDR3, the DNA is TGTGCCACCACACAGGGTCCTGATGGCTACACCTTC.

V usage is TRBV5-1 and J usage is TRBJ1-5; 7 bases fit TRBD1. Germline V gene sequence: CDR1 SGHRS, CDR2 YFSETQ. The V and J ends lost 0 bases and 4 bases, in that order; junction bases with no gene match: 4. The CDR3 sequence is 15 residues long. CDR3 sequence reads: CASSLAGTENQPQHF. The CDR3, as DNA: TGCGCCAGCAGCTTGGCCGGGACAGAAAATCAGCCCCAGCATTTT.

The gene calls are TRBV19 and TRBJ2-1, with 7 positions matching TRBD2. The V and J ends lost 7 bases and 2 bases, in that order; junction bases with no gene match: 8. Germline values: CDR1 LNHDA, CDR2 SQIVND (reference sequence). The CDR3 runs 15 residues. The CDR3 spells CASTAEGLTYNEQFF. The CDR3 DNA reads TGTGCCAGTACGGCTGAGGGACTAACCTACAATGAGCAGTTCTTC.

This chain uses TRBV5-1 with TRBJ2-2, with TRBD2 as a possible D gene (5 bases). V was shortened by 0 bases and J by 3 bases, with 12 bases between the two germline ends. Germline V lookup: CDR1 SGHRS, CDR2 YFSETQ. The CDR3 spans 16 residues. The CDR3 DNA reads as TGCGCCAGCAGCTTGGCCGGTGACTATTACACCGGGGAGCTGTTTTTT. As protein: CASSLAGDYYTGELFF.

CDR3 amino acids: CASSTPDSMNTEAFF. Written as DNA, the CDR3 is TGTGCCAGTAGTACCCCGGACAGCATGAACACTGAAGCTTTCTTT. The V call is TRBV19, the J call TRBJ1-1, with D possibly being TRBD1 (6 bases). Germline lookup yields CDR1 LNHDA and CDR2 SQIVND (reference sequence). V gave up 4 bases and J gave up 0 bases, with 12 bases separating them. This CDR3 has 15 amino acids. The full variable domain, in which reference TRBV19 and TRBJ1-1 provide the parts outside the CDR3, is DGGITQSPKYLFRKEGQNVTLSCEQNLNHDAMYWYRQDPGQGLRLIYYSQIVNDFQKGDIAEGYSVSREKKESFPLTVTSAQKNPTAFYLCASSTPDSMNTEAFFGQGTRLTVV.

In its sample, this clone was seen a few times. The chain is built from TRBV28 and TRBJ1-3; TRBD1 is a possible D gene (5 bases). Germline CDR1 MDHEN, CDR2 SYDVKM. The CDR3 extends over 15 amino acids. V lost 7 bases and J 6 bases, leaving 19 bases between the germline ends. CDR3 loop: CASTEGEGRANTIYF. DNA for the CDR3: TGTGCCAGCACCGAAGGGGAGGGGCGCGCAAACACCATATATTTT.

V gene TRBV12-3 or TRBV12-4 combines with J gene TRBJ2-1; D remains unclear. Trimming removed 6 bases from V and 3 bases from J, with 3 bases in between. This CDR3 has 11 amino acids. The CDR3 DNA sequence: TGTGCCAGCAGCATCTACAATGAGCAGTTCTTC. It specifies CASSIYNEQFF.

The chain employs TRBV2 and TRBJ1-1; no firm D call. This CDR3 is built from 13 residues. Deletions cut 6 bases from V and 6 bases from J, with 14 bases between. Germline V gene lookup returns CDR1 SNHLY and CDR2 FYNNEI. The CDR3 spells CASSGGVAPEAFF. The CDR3 DNA reads as TGTGCCAGCAGCGGAGGTGTTGCCCCTGAAGCTTTCTTT.

The chain couples TRBV4-1 to TRBJ2-6; D perhaps matches TRBD2 (6 bases). V lost 1 base and J 1 base, leaving 11 bases between the germline ends. The CDR3 runs 17 residues. CDR1 is MGHRA and CDR2 is YSYEKL in the germline V gene. This CDR3 reads CASSQGRGRSGANVLTF. The CDR3 DNA is TGCGCCAGCAGCCAAGGGAGGGGACGGTCTGGGGCCAACGTCCTGACTTTC.

The rearrangement uses TRBV5-6 and TRBJ2-7; 7 nucleotides line up with TRBD1. The trim removed 2 bases at V and 2 bases at J, leaving 4 bases unmatched. This CDR3 has 14 amino acids. Germline V lookup: CDR1 SGHDT, CDR2 YYEEEE. CDR3 sequence reads: CASSFRGQTYEQYF. The CDR3 DNA is TGTGCCAGCAGCTTTAGGGGACAGACCTACGAGCAGTACTTC.

The V and J genes are TRBV3-1 (or the pseudogene TRBV3-2) and TRBJ2-2, with a tentative D call TRBD2 (6 bases). Deletions cut 4 bases from V and 4 bases from J, with 16 bases between. Germline-derived CDR1 and CDR2 are LGHDT and YNNKEL (reference sequence). The CDR3 runs 16 residues. CDR3 DNA: TGTGCCAGCAGCCCCCCAATTCCCGGGGGCACCGGGGAGCTGTTTTTT. Translated, it gives CASSPPIPGGTGELFF.

V is TRBV6-5 and J is TRBJ1-4; 8 bases match TRBD1. This CDR3 comprises 15 residues. Germline V gene lookup returns CDR1 MNHEY and CDR2 SVGAGI. With V trimmed by 5 bases and J by 3 bases, 5 bases remained unmatched. The CDR3 reads CASSRQGTANEKLFF. CDR3 sequence (DNA): TGTGCCAGCAGTCGACAGGGGACGGCTAATGAAAAACTGTTTTTT.

V usage is TRBV9 and J usage is TRBJ1-4; TRBD1 agrees at 7 bases. The junction had 6 bases not matched to a gene; V was cut back by 0 bases and J by 4 bases. The CDR3 is made up of 16 amino acids. Germline loops: CDR1 SGDLS, CDR2 YYNGEE. The CDR3 is CASSVGGQLDNEKLFF. CDR3 coding DNA: TGTGCCAGCAGCGTAGGGGGACAGTTAGATAATGAAAAACTGTTTTTT.

The chain employs TRBV6-5 and TRBJ2-1, with TRBD2 matching over 12 bases. Per the germline V gene, CDR1 is MNHEY and CDR2 is SVGAGI. V trimming: 7 bases; J trimming: 4 bases; junction bases outside the gene matches: 5. The CDR3 extends over 15 amino acids. The DNA for the CDR3 is TGTGCCAGCACAGGACTAGCGGGAACATACAATGAGCAGTTCTTC. It translates to CASTGLAGTYNEQFF.

The chain carries TRBV27 and TRBJ1-6; 8 bases are a match to TRBD1. The CDR3 contains 13 residues. The germline CDR1 and CDR2 sequences are MNHEY and SMNVEV (reference sequence). V lost 10 bases, J lost 9 bases, and 8 bases stayed unmatched. The CDR3 is CATRTGFSSPLHF. CDR3 DNA: TGTGCCACCCGGACAGGGTTTAGTTCACCCCTCCACTTT.

The chain combines TRBV12-5 with TRBJ2-7; D not resolved. The length of the CDR3 is 13 residues. The V and J ends lost 2 bases and 2 bases respectively, with 7 bases between them. Looked up from germline, CDR1 is LGHNT and CDR2 is FRNRAP. The CDR3 loop reads CASGLNGAYEQYF. The CDR3 DNA follows: TGTGCTAGTGGTTTGAACGGAGCCTACGAGCAGTACTTC.

The chain links TRBV27 to TRBJ2-1; 13 bases agree with TRBD2. Germline V lookup: CDR1 MNHEY, CDR2 SMNVEV (reference sequence). This CDR3 has 15 residues. J lost 8 bases, V lost 4 bases, and 5 bases had no gene match. The CDR3 loop reads CASSWTSGSIDEQFF. Written as DNA, the CDR3 is TGTGCCAGCAGTTGGACTAGCGGGAGTATCGATGAGCAGTTCTTC.